What follows describes a single TCR beta chain. Its cognate antigen is unknown. The CDR3 extends over 15 amino acids. With 2 bases removed from V and 3 bases from J, the gap between germline ends came to 10 bases. Germline assignment: CDR1 SNHLY and CDR2 FYNNEI. The data stem from a study of T cell repertoires in cytomegalovirus infection. Overall study: Recently identified HLA-C-restricted CMV epitopes and well-studied HLA-B-restricted CMV epitopes were used by the study.

One entry per CDR3 protein results from TCRdb running MiXCR on the reads. Among about half a million distinct CDR3 sequences listed, more than 40% were seen once. This material consisted of cultured PBMCs, taken from culture after CMV antigen stimulation. The sequence was obtained from a human donor in good health (CMV status not recorded). Some clones in this sample may be carry-over from other donors' samples. This sequence joins TRBV2 and TRBJ2-2; D might be TRBD1 (6 bases). CDR3 loop: CASSENRADTGELFF. The CDR3 DNA reads as TGTGCCAGCAGTGAAAACAGGGCGGACACCGGGGAGCTGTTTTTT. The complete variable domain, with remaining parts taken from reference TRBV2 and TRBJ2-2, reads EPEVTQTPSHQVTQMGQEVILRCVPISNHLYFYWYRQILGQKVEFLVSFYNNEISEKSEIFDDQFSVERPDGSNFTLKIRSTKLEDSAMYFCASSENRADTGELFFGEGSRLTVL.